This T cell receptor (beta chain) was identified during a study of PD-1 blockade in classical Hodgkin lymphoma. All patients experienced relapse after autologous stem cell transplantation, and brentuximab vedotin exposure was variable. The count of this clone is one. Its antigen is not identified. Per germline, CDR1 MNHNS and CDR2 SASEGT. J was trimmed by 2 bases and V by 3 bases; bases with no gene match: 4. This CDR3 is built from 14 residues. Study outcomes and limitations: Newly diagnosed patients were reported to exhibit reduced baseline TCR diversity relative to healthy donors. It was among complete responders that baseline diversity resembled that of newly diagnosed patients.

Assay: immunoSEQ multiplex PCR; the TCRdb copy retains only in-frame clones and omits some. The data hold more than 50,000 clones, with more than 75% observed a single time. The receptor was isolated from a human donor with classical Hodgkin lymphoma. V is TRBV6-1 and J is TRBJ2-7; 7 bases align to TRBD1. The sequencing used peripheral blood mononuclear cells (PBMCs), collected at baseline. The CDR3 DNA is TGTGCCAGCAGTGATACAGGGGACCCCTACGAGCAGTACTTC. This gives the protein CASSDTGDPYEQYF.